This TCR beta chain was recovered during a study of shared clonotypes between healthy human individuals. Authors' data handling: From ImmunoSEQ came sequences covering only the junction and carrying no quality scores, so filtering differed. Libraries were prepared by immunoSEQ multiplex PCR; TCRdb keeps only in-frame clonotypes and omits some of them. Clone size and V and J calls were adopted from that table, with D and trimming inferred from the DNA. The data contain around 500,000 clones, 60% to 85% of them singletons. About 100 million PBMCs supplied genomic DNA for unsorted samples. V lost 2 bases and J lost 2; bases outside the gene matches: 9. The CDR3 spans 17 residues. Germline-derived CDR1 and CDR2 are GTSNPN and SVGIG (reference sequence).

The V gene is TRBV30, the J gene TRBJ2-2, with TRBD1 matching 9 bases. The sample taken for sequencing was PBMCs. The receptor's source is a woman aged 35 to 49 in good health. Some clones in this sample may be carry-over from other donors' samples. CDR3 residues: CAWSSTGGGVNTGELFF. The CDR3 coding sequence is TGTGCCTGGAGTAGTACAGGGGGCGGCGTAAACACCGGGGAGCTGTTTTTT.